These 7 T cell receptor beta chains originate from one sample sequenced in a study of OX40 agonist ivuxolimab in advanced cancers. Clones were read by immunoSEQ multiplex PCR, and TCRdb kept only the in-frame ones, dropping some. The sample contains roughly 65,000 clones, about 80% of which appear only once. Sequenced here: CD4+ or CD8+ T cells sorted from blood, sampled in a trial of the OX40 agonist ivuxolimab. These receptors originate from an adult with an advanced solid tumor such as melanoma, head and neck, liver or kidney cancer.

The gene calls are TRBV21-1 and TRBJ1-2; TRBD1, as called in the table, went unchecked against the DNA. TRBV21-1 corresponds to a pseudogene. The CDR3 has 19 residues. The CDR3: CASKDNGSPGADQGYGYTF. The CDR3 DNA reads as TGTGCCAGCAAAGACAACGGCTCCCCAGGGGCCGACCAGGGGTATGGCTACACCTTC.

V is TRBV5-1 and J is TRBJ2-1; D may be TRBD2 (5 bases). V lost 0 bases and J lost 0, with 7 bases in between. The V gene's germline CDR1 is SGHRS and CDR2 YFSETQ. The CDR3 extends over 15 amino acids. The CDR3 region is CASSLVLDSYNEQFF. The CDR3 region has the DNA TGCGCCAGCAGCTTGGTACTAGACTCCTACAATGAGCAGTTCTTC.

The chain recombines TRBV5-1 with TRBJ2-2; 8 positions agree with TRBD1. Germline trimming cut 5 bases from V and 5 bases from J; bases unmatched to any gene: 5. The CDR3 contains 14 residues. Germline CDR1 is SGHRS and CDR2 is YFSETQ. DNA of the CDR3: TGCGCCAGCAGTCCCGACAGGGGTACCGGGGAGCTGTTTTTT. Translation: CASSPDRGTGELFF.

The J gene is TRBJ1-3, the V gene TRBV30; D is unclear. Germline V gene data show CDR1 as GTSNPN and CDR2 as SVGIG (reference sequence). Trimming left V 0 bases short and J 0 bases short, with 9 bases between. CDR3 length equals 15 residues. Here the CDR3 DNA reads TGTGCCTGGAGTGTAGGGCAACTCTCTGGAAACACCATATATTTT. Its translation: CAWSVGQLSGNTIYF.

V and J are TRBV18 and TRBJ2-1; D gene unclear. Trimming took 4 bases from V and 7 from J, leaving 11 bases between them. The length of the CDR3 is 13 residues. Germline lookup yields CDR1 KGHSH and CDR2 LQKENI. The CDR3 protein is CASSLDLANEQFF. The CDR3 DNA is TGTGCCAGCTCACTGGACCTCGCGAATGAGCAGTTCTTC.

The rearrangement links TRBV28 to TRBJ2-4; D possibly matches TRBD1 or TRBD2 (5 bases each). Per the germline V gene, CDR1 is MDHEN and CDR2 is SYDVKM. The CDR3 has 12 residues. V shed 10 bases and J shed 9 bases, with 16 bases lying between them. The CDR3 is CATKDRGGIQYF. DNA for the CDR3: TGTGCCACCAAGGACCGGGGCGGCATTCAGTACTTC.

This chain connects TRBV2 to TRBJ1-6; 8 nucleotides line up with TRBD1. The CDR3 is made up of 16 amino acids. CDR1 is SNHLY, CDR2 FYNNEI, per germline. The V gene end was trimmed by 6 bases and the J gene end by 8 bases; junction bases not matched to a gene: 12. The CDR3: CASREDRAILYSPLHF. The CDR3 nucleotides read TGTGCCAGCAGGGAGGACAGGGCTATACTTTATTCACCCCTCCACTTT.